This TCR beta chain comes out of a study of blood T cell repertoires in COVID-19. Trimming removed 5 bases from V and 2 bases from J; junction bases left unmatched: 5. The CDR3 runs 14 residues. The germline gives CDR1 SQVTM, CDR2 ANQGSEA. Produced via immunoSEQ multiplex PCR; TCRdb's table is partial and in-frame only. The table lists hundreds of thousands of clones, roughly 90% of them singletons, with about 1.7% in the top ten. The source of this sequence is a woman aged 18-30 years with acute COVID-19. Sequencing used PBMCs or T cells enriched from blood (not recorded which). This rearrangement joins TRBV29-1 to TRBJ1-4, with 7 bases that match TRBD1. CDR3 nucleotides: TGCAGCGTTATTACAGGGGTGACTAATGAAAAACTGTTTTTT. Its protein product is CSVITGVTNEKLFF.